The 17 T cell receptor beta chains presented below share a single source sample, sequenced in a study of blood T cell repertoires in COVID-19. Profiling relied on immunoSEQ multiplex PCR, and the TCRdb table lists in-frame clones only, not all of them. This sample yields over 300,000 clones, of which 75% to 90% are seen a single time; about 9.5% belongs to the top ten. The material sequenced was PBMCs or T cells enriched from blood (not recorded which). These receptor sequences come from a woman aged 40 to 49 who had recovered from COVID-19.

V is TRBV30 and J is TRBJ2-5; TRBD2 agrees at 13 bases. Germline V gene sequence: CDR1 GTSNPN, CDR2 SVGIG (reference sequence). The J segment lost 4 bases and the V segment lost 0 bases, leaving 14 bases of the junction unmatched. There are 19 residues in the CDR3. CDR3 loop: CAWSVTTSGGAPGSETQYF. The CDR3 DNA follows: TGTGCCTGGAGTGTAACAACTAGCGGGGGGGCTCCAGGATCAGAGACCCAGTACTTC.

The chain recombines TRBV3-1 (or the pseudogene TRBV3-2) with TRBJ2-2, with 12 bases fitting TRBD1. CDR3 length: 16 residues. Trimming took 1 base from V and 6 from J; bases not matched to a gene: 3. From germline, CDR1 is LGHDT and CDR2 YNNKEL (reference sequence). The CDR3 protein is CASSQGDRGLAGELFF. CDR3 in DNA: TGTGCCAGCAGCCAAGGGGACAGGGGGCTTGCCGGGGAGCTGTTTTTT.

The chain uses TRBV2 and TRBJ2-1; maybe TRBD2 (6 bases). Deletions cut 0 bases from V and 4 bases from J, with 13 bases between. CDR1 is SNHLY, CDR2 FYNNEI, per germline. The CDR3 sequence is 16 residues long. The CDR3 spells CASSEALLGTYNEQFF. The CDR3 bases are TGTGCCAGCAGTGAAGCGCTTCTTGGGACTTACAATGAGCAGTTCTTC.

The genes are TRBV11-2 and TRBJ2-6, with a possible D match to TRBD1 (5 bases). V dropped 3 bases and J dropped 1 base, with 19 bases sitting between them. CDR1 is SGHAT, CDR2 FQNNGV, per germline. The CDR3 runs to 19 residues. The CDR3 spells CASSFYRTQVQSGANVLTF. In nucleotides, the CDR3 is TGTGCCAGCAGCTTCTACAGGACACAGGTTCAATCTGGGGCCAACGTCCTGACTTTC.

This clone was observed once. The CDR3 loop is CASSLVGRVDYGYTF. CDR3 DNA: TGTGCCAGCAGCTTAGTAGGCAGGGTGGACTATGGCTACACCTTC. The rearrangement links TRBV11-2 to TRBJ1-2; tentative D call: TRBD1 (5 bases). The CDR3 is 15 amino acids. CDR1 is SGHAT, CDR2 FQNNGV, per germline. Trimming pared 1 base from V and 3 bases from J, leaving 12 bases between.

CDR3 in amino acids: CASSPTITGELFF. The CDR3 bases are TGTGCCAGCAGCCCGACTATCACCGGGGAGCTGTTTTTT. This chain connects TRBV6-5 to TRBJ2-2, with D possibly matching TRBD2 (5 bases). Germline V lookup: CDR1 MNHEY, CDR2 SVGAGI. The CDR3 runs to 13 residues. V was trimmed by 6 bases and J by 4 bases, leaving 9 bases between them.

This chain uses TRBV5-8 with TRBJ2-1; 13 nucleotides agree with TRBD2. CDR1 is SGHTS, CDR2 YDEGEE, per germline. This CDR3 contains 16 residues. Trimming at V came to 3 bases and at J to 6 bases, leaving 6 bases not matched to a gene. The DNA for the CDR3 is TGTGCCAGCAGCTCGGTACTAGCGGGAGGGGGCAATGAGCAGTTCTTC. As protein: CASSSVLAGGGNEQFF.

With regard to this clone: This CDR3 is also generated by other DNA sequences in the sample. V usage is TRBV18 and J usage is TRBJ2-7, with 7 positions matching TRBD1. This CDR3 has 13 residues. The germline CDR1 and CDR2 sequences are KGHSH and LQKENI. V gave up 3 bases and J gave up 3 bases; unmatched junction bases: 2. Here the CDR3 reads CASSPGQFYEQYF. CDR3 nucleotide sequence: TGTGCCAGCTCACCGGGACAGTTCTACGAGCAGTACTTC.

The V call is TRBV19, the J call TRBJ1-5; perhaps TRBD1 as D (5 bases). V lost 10 bases to trimming and J lost 4 bases, with 17 bases between them. The CDR3 runs to 14 residues. Germline V lookup: CDR1 LNHDA, CDR2 SQIVND (reference sequence). The CDR3 loop is CATRRRDRNQPQHF. DNA of the CDR3: TGTGCCACTAGGCGCCGAGACAGAAATCAGCCCCAGCATTTT.

This clone occurred a few times. J is TRBJ1-4 and V is TRBV19, with D possibly matching TRBD1 (6 bases). Germline V CDR1 and CDR2: LNHDA, SQIVND (reference sequence). This CDR3 is built from 15 residues. V was clipped by 3 bases and J by 0 bases, with 8 bases between them. The DNA of the CDR3 is TGTGCCAGTAGTATCAACAGGGCAACTAATGAAAAACTGTTTTTT. Protein sequence: CASSINRATNEKLFF.

The V call is TRBV5-4, the J call TRBJ1-1; no definite D call. V lost 4 bases and J lost 1, with 14 bases in between. This CDR3 region has 15 residues. Germline V gene data show CDR1 as SGHNT and CDR2 as YYREEE (reference sequence). The CDR3 DNA reads as TGTGCCAGCAGCCTCTTACGGGAGAGGAACACTGAAGCTTTCTTT. Translating it yields CASSLLRERNTEAFF. Based on the CDR3 plus reference TRBV5-4 and TRBJ1-1, the full variable domain is ETGVTQSPTHLIKTRGQQVTLRCSSQSGHNTVSWYQQALGQGPQFIFQYYREEENGRGNFPPRFSGLQFPNYSSELNVNALELDDSALYLCASSLLRERNTEAFFGQGTRLTVV.

The chain is built from TRBV28 and TRBJ1-1; weak D call: TRBD1 (5 bases). The CDR3 length is 14 residues. CDR1 and CDR2 (germline): MDHEN, SYDVKM. V dropped 5 bases and J dropped 3 bases, with 13 bases sitting between them. The CDR3 reads CASSPGTGDTEAFF. The CDR3, as DNA: TGTGCCAGCAGTCCCGGGACGGGGGACACTGAAGCTTTCTTT. The whole variable domain, remainder taken from reference TRBV28 and TRBJ1-1, is DVKVTQSSRYLVKRTGEKVFLECVQDMDHENMFWYRQDPGLGLRLIYFSYDVKMKEKGDIPEGYSVSREKKERFSLILESASTNQTSMYLCASSPGTGDTEAFFGQGTRLTVV.

V usage is TRBV5-4 and J usage is TRBJ1-1, with 9 bases aligning to TRBD1. The CDR3 covers 12 residues. Trimming took 3 bases from V and 8 from J; bases not matched to a gene: 2. CDR1 SGHNT and CDR2 YYREEE come from the germline V gene (reference sequence). DNA of the CDR3: TGTGCCAGCAGCTGGGGACAGGGAGAAGCTTTCTTT. Its translation is CASSWGQGEAFF.

V is TRBV30 and J is TRBJ1-2; 8 bases are a match to TRBD1. The CDR3 length is 13 residues. After removal of 3 bases from V and 8 bases from J, the junction contained 8 bases not matched to a gene. Germline loops: CDR1 GTSNPN, CDR2 SVGIG (reference sequence). CDR3 loop: CAWRIQGGGGYTF. The CDR3 DNA sequence: TGTGCCTGGAGAATACAGGGGGGGGGAGGCTACACCTTC.

The rearrangement links TRBV9 to TRBJ2-5; D is unclear. Germline V CDR1 and CDR2: SGDLS, YYNGEE. The CDR3 sequence is 13 residues long. The ends were cut back, 4 bases at V and 5 bases at J, with 12 bases in the middle. The CDR3 here is CASSRTGGETQYF. CDR3 bases: TGTGCCAGCAGCCGAACGGGTGGGGAGACCCAGTACTTC.

J is TRBJ2-3 and V is TRBV5-4, with D unresolved. Between the trimmed V and J ends, which lost 2 bases and 1 base, there was a span of 5 bases. Germline CDR1 reads SGHNT; CDR2 reads YYREEE (reference sequence). The CDR3 sequence is 13 residues long. The DNA for the CDR3 is TGTGCCAGCAGCTTTTCGGGCACAGATACGCAGTATTTT. Translation: CASSFSGTDTQYF.

The chain has TRBV6-5 and TRBJ2-2, with D tentatively TRBD2 (6 bases). The germline V and J ends were trimmed by 0 bases and 1 base, with 9 bases remaining between them. The CDR3 totals 16 residues. Germline loops: CDR1 MNHEY, CDR2 SVGAGI. CDR3 in amino acids: CASSYSAGGNTGELFF. CDR3 DNA sequence: TGTGCCAGCAGTTACTCGGCCGGGGGGAACACCGGGGAGCTGTTTTTT.